These T cell receptor beta chains were read from a single sample in a study of OX40 agonist ivuxolimab in advanced cancers. The table came from immunoSEQ multiplex PCR; TCRdb's copy has only in-frame clones and leaves some out. Among 70,000 to 75,000 clones listed, around 86% were seen once. The specimen was CD4+ or CD8+ T cells sorted from blood, collected in a trial of the OX40 agonist ivuxolimab. Receptors originate from an adult with an advanced solid tumor such as melanoma, head and neck, liver or kidney cancer. CDR3s include the opening cysteine and the closing phenylalanine or tryptophan. The D gene is left open where the match is weak.

V gene	J gene	D gene	CDR3 protein	CDR3 DNA
TRBV7-2	TRBJ1-3	TRBD1	CASSSDRSNSGNTIYF	TGTGCCAGCAGCTCGGACAGGTCTAACTCTGGAAACACCATATATTTT
TRBV4-3	TRBJ1-2	-	CASSALDIGGYTF	TGCGCCAGCAGCGCCCTGGATATCGGTGGCTACACCTTC
TRBV6-1	TRBJ1-5	-	CASSEMWADGNQPQHF	TGTGCCAGCAGTGAAATGTGGGCCGACGGGAATCAGCCCCAGCATTTT
TRBV9	TRBJ2-1	TRBD1	CASSVGRGSQFF	TGTGCCAGCAGCGTAGGCAGGGGGTCGCAGTTCTTC
TRBV9	TRBJ2-5	TRBD2	CASSVGLAGVLETQYF	TGTGCCAGCAGCGTAGGCCTAGCGGGAGTGCTAGAGACCCAGTACTTC
TRBV11-3	TRBJ2-1	TRBD2	CASSDPGTSGNNEQFF	TGTGCCAGCAGCGATCCCGGGACTAGCGGGAACAATGAGCAGTTCTTC
TRBV29-1	TRBJ2-2	-	CSARTDGTGELFF	TGCAGCGCGAGGACAGACGGGACCGGGGAGCTGTTTTTT
TRBV14	TRBJ1-2	TRBD1	CASSLVDRAGYGYTF	TGTGCCAGCAGCCTAGTGGACAGGGCGGGCTATGGCTACACCTTC
TRBV2	TRBJ2-1	-	CASSRGGGRIYNEQFF	TGTGCCAGCAGTAGGGGAGGGGGACGGATCTACAATGAGCAGTTCTTC
TRBV7-3	TRBJ1-1	-	CASSLTAGGTEAFF	TGTGCCAGCAGCTTAACCGCCGGGGGCACTGAAGCTTTCTTT